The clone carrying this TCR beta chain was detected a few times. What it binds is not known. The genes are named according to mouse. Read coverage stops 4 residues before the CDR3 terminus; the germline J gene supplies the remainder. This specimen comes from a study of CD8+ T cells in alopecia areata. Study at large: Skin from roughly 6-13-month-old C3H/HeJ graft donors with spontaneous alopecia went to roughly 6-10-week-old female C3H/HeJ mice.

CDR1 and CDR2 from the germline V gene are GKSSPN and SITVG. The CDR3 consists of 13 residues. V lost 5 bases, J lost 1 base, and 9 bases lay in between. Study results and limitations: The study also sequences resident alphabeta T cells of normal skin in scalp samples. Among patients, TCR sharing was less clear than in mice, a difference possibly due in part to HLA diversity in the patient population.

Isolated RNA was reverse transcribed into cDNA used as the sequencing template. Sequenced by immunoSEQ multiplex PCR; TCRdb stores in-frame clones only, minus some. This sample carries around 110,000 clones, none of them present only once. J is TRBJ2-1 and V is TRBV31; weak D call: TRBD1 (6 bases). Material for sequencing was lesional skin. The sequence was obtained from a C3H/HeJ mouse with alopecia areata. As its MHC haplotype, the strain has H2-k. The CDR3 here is CAWRDKNYAEQFF. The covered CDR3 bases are TGTGCCTGGCGGGACAAAAACTATGCT.